This T cell receptor beta chain stems from a study of T-cell reconstitution after alpha-beta-depleted transplantation in children. This clonotype turned up a few times. Antigen specificity is unknown. The study's findings and limits: Reportedly, roughly two months post-transplant, alpha-beta T cells arose from several hundred expanded graft clones. Diversity of TCRbeta at day 60 was high in some patients, arising from surviving recipient T cells and thymic progenitors. Newly produced T cells mostly accounted for T-cell counts and diversity one year post-transplant.

Unique molecular identifiers were incorporated when the TCRbeta library was constructed. Via MiXCR, TCRdb re-called the PCR reads, giving one row per CDR3 protein. The table has roughly 790,000 distinct CDR3 sequences, about 15% seen once. From germline, CDR1 is SGHVS and CDR2 FQNEAQ. The CDR3 is 15 residues long. Trimming removed 1 base from V and 6 bases from J; junction bases left unmatched: 4. The sample here was PBMCs, mostly from graft donor cells, taken 360 days after TCRalphabeta/CD19-depleted stem cell transplant. The clonotype was recovered from a male patient aged 10 to 17 who had a stem cell transplant for acute lymphoblastic leukemia, so the T cells may come from the graft donor. This sequence joins TRBV7-8 and TRBJ2-1, with 9 bases matching TRBD2. CDR3 in amino acids: CASSLVSGSANEQFF. CDR3 DNA sequence: TGTGCCAGCAGCTTAGTTAGCGGGAGTGCCAATGAGCAGTTCTTC.